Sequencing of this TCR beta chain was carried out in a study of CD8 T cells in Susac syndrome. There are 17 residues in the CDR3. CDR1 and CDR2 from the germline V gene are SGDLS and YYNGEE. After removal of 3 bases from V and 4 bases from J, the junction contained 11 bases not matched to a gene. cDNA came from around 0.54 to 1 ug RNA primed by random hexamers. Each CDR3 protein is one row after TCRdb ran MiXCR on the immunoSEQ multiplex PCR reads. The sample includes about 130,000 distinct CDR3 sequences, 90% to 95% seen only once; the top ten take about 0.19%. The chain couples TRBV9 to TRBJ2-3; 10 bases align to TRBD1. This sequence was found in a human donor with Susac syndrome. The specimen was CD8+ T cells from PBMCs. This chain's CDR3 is CASSEPGGGQGPDTQYF. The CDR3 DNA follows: TGTGCCAGCAGCGAGCCGGGAGGGGGACAGGGGCCAGATACGCAGTATTTT.